Shown below are 9 T cell receptor beta chains from a single sample sequenced in a study of neurological immune-mediated disorders. One entry per CDR3 protein results from TCRdb running MiXCR on the 5' RACE reads. Of roughly 75,000 distinct CDR3 sequences listed, 2.5% to 3% are singletons. The specimen sequenced was PBMCs. These receptors all come from a woman in her twenties or thirties with multiple sclerosis.

There are many counts of this clonotype. The chain couples TRBV29-1 to TRBJ2-7; D possibly corresponds to TRBD1 (6 bases). Germline V gene data show CDR1 as SQVTM and CDR2 as ANQGSEA. Trimming cost V 5 bases and J 1 base, with 15 bases left between them. This CDR3 contains 14 residues. The CDR3 DNA reads TGCAGCGTTTGGGCGGACAGTCCTTCCTACGAGCAGTACTTC. Translation: CSVWADSPSYEQYF.

This clonotype occurred many times. This chain's CDR3 is CASSQEVGPEAFF. For the CDR3, the DNA is TGTGCCAGCAGCCAAGAAGTTGGGCCAGAAGCTTTCTTT. This sequence joins TRBV4-2 and TRBJ1-1; no clear D gene. The CDR3 covers 13 residues. The ends were cut back, 0 bases at V and 8 bases at J, with 10 bases in the middle. Germline V gene lookup returns CDR1 LGHNA and CDR2 YNFKEQ.

Many counts were recorded for this clonotype. The rearrangement joins TRBV20-1 to TRBJ2-7, with TRBD1 matching over 8 bases. Losses at the gene ends were 5 bases for V and 2 bases for J; bases not matched to a gene: 14. This CDR3 comprises 16 residues. CDR1 DFQATT and CDR2 SNEGSKA come from the germline V gene (reference sequence). The CDR3 DNA sequence: TGCAGTGCTGGTATAATACCGGGACAGGCTCCCTACGAGCAGTACTTC. Protein: CSAGIIPGQAPYEQYF.

This clonotype was counted ten times or more. The rearrangement joins TRBV7-2 to TRBJ2-2, with D unclear. The V and J ends lost 5 bases and 3 bases respectively, with 10 bases between them. The CDR3 is made up of 14 amino acids. The germline gives CDR1 SGHTA, CDR2 FQGNSA. The CDR3 DNA reads TGTGCCAGCAGCCTTACCACAGACACCGGGGAGCTGTTTTTT. Residues: CASSLTTDTGELFF.

At least ten counts were recorded for this clonotype. The chain has TRBV27 and TRBJ2-7; TRBD1 aligns across 7 bases. Germline trimming cut 6 bases from V and 6 bases from J; bases unmatched to any gene: 5. There are 12 residues in the CDR3. Germline-derived CDR1 and CDR2 are MNHEY and SMNVEV (reference sequence). The CDR3 DNA reads as TGTGCCAGCAGAGACAGGGTGGGCGAGCAGTACTTC. This translates into CASRDRVGEQYF.

This clonotype was seen at least ten times. The chain employs TRBV20-1 and TRBJ2-3, with TRBD1 matching over 9 bases. This CDR3 is 14 amino acids long. Germline values: CDR1 DFQATT, CDR2 SNEGSKA (reference sequence). Trimming removed 5 bases from V and 5 bases from J; junction bases left unmatched: 8. This chain's CDR3 is CSAPGQGIGDTQYF. The DNA for the CDR3 is TGCAGTGCTCCAGGACAGGGGATCGGAGATACGCAGTATTTT.

This clonotype was recorded many times. The genes are TRBV5-1 and TRBJ2-2, with TRBD1 identical over 9 bases. V lost 3 bases and J lost 1; bases outside the gene matches: 1. This CDR3 spans 15 amino acids. In germline, CDR1 is SGHRS, CDR2 YFSETQ. This chain's CDR3 is CASSWTGENTGELFF. The CDR3 region has the DNA TGCGCCAGCAGCTGGACAGGGGAGAACACCGGGGAGCTGTTTTTT. Complete variable domain (other parts from reference TRBV5-1 and TRBJ2-2): KAGVTQTPRYLIKTRGQQVTLSCSPISGHRSVSWYQQTPGQGLQFLFEYFSETQRNKGNFPGRFSGRQFSNSRSEMNVSTLELGDSALYLCASSWTGENTGELFFGEGSRLTVL.

This clonotype was observed many times. The chain recombines TRBV7-2 with TRBJ2-1; D is uncertain. Germline V lookup: CDR1 SGHTA, CDR2 FQGNSA. The CDR3 spans 16 residues. V was pared by 5 bases and J by 10 bases, with 24 bases between. Here the CDR3 reads CASSPQTLLTVAEQFF. As DNA, the CDR3 is TGTGCCAGCAGCCCACAGACCCTTCTGACCGTAGCCGAGCAGTTCTTC.

This clonotype was recorded at least ten times. This sequence joins TRBV12-3 or TRBV12-4 and TRBJ1-5; D not resolved. V was cut by 4 bases and J by 2 bases, with 6 bases left in between. This CDR3 spans 13 amino acids. This CDR3 reads CASSSQRNQPQHF. CDR3 DNA: TGTGCCAGCAGTTCACAGCGCAATCAGCCCCAGCATTTT.